Following are 9 T cell receptor beta chains from one sample sequenced in a study of beta chain features in type 1 diabetes listed by TCRdb under 2018. Findings and caveats that apply to the study as a whole: In all four CD4+ subsets, TCRB CDR3 length was moderately but significantly shorter in type 1 diabetes patients.

Antigen specificity for these receptors is unknown. The library was prepared using the immunoSEQ multiplex PCR assay. The entire isolated RNA was reverse transcribed using the High Capacity cDNA Reverse Transcription Kit, and thus expressed TCRB transcripts were sequenced. TCRdb's version of the immuneACCESS table is confined to in-frame rearrangements and falls short of the full clone set. An unresolved V gene accounts for under half of the shortfall where checked; the remainder is of unknown origin. This sample gives about 68,000 clones in total; approximately 50% of them show up just once. About 0.74% of the sample is taken by the ten largest. The sample taken for sequencing was central memory CD4+ T cells from blood. Receptors originate from a man younger than 45 with type 1 diabetes.

The chain has TRBV2 and TRBJ1-6; weak D call: TRBD1 (5 bases). The germline V gene encodes CDR1 SNHLY and CDR2 FYNNEI. Trimming left V 5 bases short and J 9 bases short, with 14 bases between. The CDR3 is made up of 14 amino acids. The CDR3 nucleotides are TGTGCCAGCAGTCTGGACGGCGGGGGTTCACCCCTCCACTTT. This codes for CASSLDGGGSPLHF.

This chain joins TRBV6-6 and TRBJ2-1; TRBD1 matches 7 bases. This CDR3 has 14 amino acids. Germline CDR1 reads MNHNY; CDR2 reads SVGAGI (reference sequence). Trimming at V came to 6 bases and at J to 8 bases, leaving 10 bases not matched to a gene. The DNA for the CDR3 is TGTGCCAGCAGCCGGACAGGCGGTCCGGATGAGCAGTTCTTC. It encodes CASSRTGGPDEQFF.

The rearrangement joins TRBV30 to TRBJ2-5, with a tentative D call TRBD1 (5 bases). Germline CDR1 and CDR2: GTSNPN and SVGIG (reference sequence). This CDR3 contains 13 residues. With 3 bases removed from V and 3 bases from J, the gap between germline ends came to 11 bases. The CDR3 sequence is CAWRGKGEETQYF. Written as DNA, the CDR3 is TGTGCCTGGAGGGGTAAAGGGGAAGAGACCCAGTACTTC. Variable domain in full (rest from reference TRBV30 and TRBJ2-5): SQTIHQWPATLVQPVGSPLSLECTVEGTSNPNLYWYRQAAGRGLQLLFYSVGIGQISSEVPQNLSASRPQDRQFILSSKKLLLSDSGFYLCAWRGKGEETQYFGPGTRLLVL.

The chain has TRBV5-4 and TRBJ1-5; no definite D call. V was shortened by 0 bases and J by 2 bases, with 6 bases between the two germline ends. Germline loops: CDR1 SGHNT, CDR2 YYREEE (reference sequence). The CDR3 spans 14 residues. The DNA of the CDR3 is TGTGCCAGCAGCTTGGATCGGGGCAATCAGCCCCAGCATTTT. Encoded protein: CASSLDRGNQPQHF.

The chain has TRBV5-1 and TRBJ1-2, with 12 positions matching TRBD1. The CDR3 has 15 amino acids. CDR1 is SGHRS, CDR2 YFSETQ, per germline. Trimming removed 4 bases from V and 8 bases from J; junction bases left unmatched: 9. The CDR3 bases are TGCGCCAGCAGCGCGGCCGGGACAGGGGGCGAAGGCTACACCTTC. Amino acid sequence: CASSAAGTGGEGYTF.

This clone was counted between two and nine times. The chain joins TRBV29-1 to TRBJ2-7; D gene uncertain. The CDR3 is 11 amino acids. V was pared by 6 bases and J by 5 bases, with 11 bases between. In germline, CDR1 is SQVTM, CDR2 ANQGSEA. DNA for the CDR3: TGCAGCGTCGAGATACGGGACGAGCAGTACTTC. It encodes CSVEIRDEQYF.

This sequence joins TRBV6-1 and TRBJ1-6, with D hard to call. The CDR3 totals 18 residues. The ends were cut back, 0 bases at V and 0 bases at J, with 12 bases in the middle. CDR1 MNHNS and CDR2 SASEGT come from the germline V gene. CDR3 in amino acids: CASSEAPSGSSYNSPLHF. For the CDR3, the DNA is TGTGCCAGCAGTGAAGCCCCCAGTGGGAGCTCCTATAATTCACCCCTCCACTTT.

V and J are TRBV2 and TRBJ2-1, with TRBD2 identical over 15 bases. In germline, CDR1 is SNHLY, CDR2 FYNNEI. V trimming: 6 bases; J trimming: 9 bases; junction bases outside the gene matches: 9. The CDR3 contains 16 residues. CDR3 in amino acids: CASSYGTSGGTGEQFF. The CDR3 region has the DNA TGTGCCAGCAGCTACGGGACTAGCGGGGGGACCGGTGAGCAGTTCTTC.

The chain carries TRBV5-1 and TRBJ2-2, with 9 bases aligning to TRBD1. J lost 0 bases, V lost 0 bases, and 15 bases had no gene match. CDR1 is SGHRS and CDR2 is YFSETQ in the germline V gene. The CDR3 length is 21 residues. The chain's CDR3 is CASSLALGTGHRLANTGELFF. The CDR3 DNA reads as TGCGCCAGCAGCTTGGCCTTGGGGACAGGGCATCGACTCGCGAACACCGGGGAGCTGTTTTTT.